This TCR beta chain was retrieved from a study of control samples from healthy donors and cancer patients. Using immunoSEQ multiplex PCR, the repertoire was profiled, and TCRdb retains in-frame clones only, with some absent. The table records tens of thousands of clones, approximately 80% of them present only once. This clone has a handful of counts. The V and J ends lost 2 bases and 3 bases respectively, with 18 bases between them. Germline V gene sequence: CDR1 SGHNT, CDR2 YYREEE (reference sequence). The CDR3 runs 16 residues. Sequencing used blood. The sequence derives from a middle-aged man in good health. The chain uses TRBV5-4 and TRBJ2-7; D perhaps matches TRBD1 (6 bases). The CDR3 DNA reads as TGTGCCAGCAGCTTCCCTCTATCGACAGGACGCTACGAGCAGTACTTC. Translation gives CASSFPLSTGRYEQYF. The whole variable domain, filled in from reference TRBV5-4 and TRBJ2-7, reads ETGVTQSPTHLIKTRGQQVTLRCSSQSGHNTVSWYQQALGQGPQFIFQYYREEENGRGNFPPRFSGLQFPNYSSELNVNALELDDSALYLCASSFPLSTGRYEQYFGPGTRLTVT.